The clone carrying this T cell receptor beta chain was observed at least ten times. The antigen is undetermined. These data come from a study of neurological immune-mediated disorders. About the study: For the approximately 34 multiple sclerosis patients, the disease was relapsing-remitting in some 31 and secondary progressive in 3. Findings and limits, study-wide: Private repertoires in all groups were suggested, as expanded clones shared no CDR3 amino acid sequences across subjects. One related-CDR3 cluster, found by phylogenetic grouping, held repertoires of 18 of 34 multiple sclerosis patients and is a possible signature.

TCRdb itself ran the 5' RACE reads through MiXCR, one entry per CDR3 protein. Of about 66,000 distinct CDR3 sequences listed, 3% to 5% were seen once; the top ten hold roughly 1.4%. Unsorted libraries were generated from 2 million PBMCs held at -80 degrees C. CDR3 length: 16 amino acids. Deletions cut 1 base from V and 1 base from J, with 16 bases between. Germline CDR1 reads DFQATT; CDR2 reads SNEGSKA (reference sequence). The rearrangement joins TRBV20-1 to TRBJ1-2; D possibly corresponds to TRBD1 (5 bases). The sequence came from a young man with multiple sclerosis. Material: PBMCs. The CDR3 sequence: CSARGRARDFNYGYTF. CDR3 sequence (DNA): TGCAGTGCTAGAGGCCGGGCCAGGGATTTTAACTATGGCTACACCTTC.